This T cell receptor beta chain is drawn from a study of CD8+CD57+ T cells in acquired aplastic anemia. Overall study context: DNA per sorted CD4+ or CD8+ sample ranged roughly 0.17 to 27.4 ug, averaging 3.2 ug. Points from the study as a whole: It was found that almost 30 CD8+ CDR3 sequences were shared between patients and controls.

CD8+CD57+ cell expansion had been shown by flow cytometry in patients chosen for sequencing. The sample holds many counts of this clonotype. Its antigen is as yet unknown. The germline gives CDR1 KGHDR, CDR2 SFDVKD. The J segment lost 5 bases and the V segment lost 5 bases, leaving 12 bases of the junction unmatched. This CDR3 is built from 16 residues. TCR beta VDJ and CDR3 were profiled, and genomic DNA was the template. TCRdb re-analysed the reads in MiXCR, keeping a single row per CDR3 protein. The top ten hold about 2.9% of the sample, which has approximately 170,000 distinct CDR3 sequences, approximately 51% seen once.

Sample: sorted CD4+, CD8+, or CD8+CD57+ T cells (not recorded which) from PBMCs. The V and J genes are TRBV24-1 and TRBJ2-3; 7 nucleotides line up with TRBD1. This TCR derives from a human donor with aplastic anemia. The CDR3 DNA follows: TGTGCCACCAGTGCTTTAGAGACAGGGTCTCGAGATACGCAGTATTTT. It translates to CATSALETGSRDTQYF.